This is a list of T cell receptor beta chains from one sample in a study of blood T cell repertoires in COVID-19. Using immunoSEQ multiplex PCR, the repertoire was profiled, and TCRdb retains in-frame clones only, with some absent. This sample carries about 39,000 clones, roughly 85% of them seen once, and the ten largest clones take 8% to 10%. The sequenced sample was peripheral blood. Source of these receptors: a human donor in a cohort sampled during active COVID-19. The CDR3 runs from the conserved cysteine through the conserved F or W. D genes are given only for firm matches. For some rows the clone size is stated as once, few or many, or as a class when expanded; others skip it.

j_gene	v_gene	abundance	d_gene	CDR3nt	CDR3aa
TRBJ2-1	TRBV7-6	.	TRBD1	TGTGCCAGCAGCTTACTTGGGACAGGGAGCAATGAGCAGTTCTTC	CASSLLGTGSNEQFF
TRBJ2-1	TRBV4-1	.	TRBD1	TGCGCCAGCAGACTCCGGGACAGGGTTGCACATGAGCAGTTCTTC	CASRLRDRVAHEQFF
TRBJ2-1	TRBV19	.	TRBD2	TGTGCCAGTAGCCTTTTGCTGACTAGCGGGAGGGCCGGTGGGGGAAGGGGCAATGAGCAGTTCTTC	CASSLLLTSGRAGGGRGNEQFF
TRBJ2-1	TRBV5-1	.	TRBD2	TGCGCCAGCAGCTTGGGGTCTAGCGGGAACAATGAGCAGTTCTTC	CASSLGSSGNNEQFF
TRBJ1-1	TRBV2	.	.	TGTGCCAGCATGTACCGGACAATGAACACTGAAGCTTTCTTT	CASMYRTMNTEAFF
TRBJ2-5	TRBV5-1	.	.	TGCGCCAGCAGCTTGGATCTAGGAGTAGCAGAGACCCAGTACTTC	CASSLDLGVAETQYF
TRBJ2-1	TRBV7-8	.	.	TGTGCCAGCAGCTTAGTTATTGTGGGAGAACTGTACAATGAGCAGTTCTTC	CASSLVIVGELYNEQFF
TRBJ2-2	TRBV7-6	.	.	TGTGCCAGCAGTAAAGACAGAGACACCGGGGAGCTGTTTTTT	CASSKDRDTGELFF
TRBJ1-3	TRBV7-6	.	.	TGTGCCAGCAGCTTAGCAGGTTGGCCAGCGGAGGGAAACACCATATATTTT	CASSLAGWPAEGNTIYF
TRBJ1-5	TRBV2	.	TRBD1	TGTGCCAGCAGTGGTTCGAGACAGGGGGCTCCCTATAGCAATCAGCCCCAGCATTTT	CASSGSRQGAPYSNQPQHF
TRBJ2-3	TRBV5-4	.	TRBD2	TGTGCCAGCAGCTTGGCCGGGGGGACAGATACGCAGTATTTT	CASSLAGGTDTQYF
TRBJ2-3	TRBV27	.	.	TGTGCCAGCAGTTTATCGATGGGAGTGTATGATACGCAGTATTTT	CASSLSMGVYDTQYF
TRBJ2-5	TRBV4-2	.	TRBD2	TGTGCCAGCAGCCAGGGGGGGAGGGAGACCCAGTACTTC	CASSQGGRETQYF
TRBJ2-7	TRBV6-5	.	.	TGTGCCAGCCGGCCGGGGGAGCTCGGCTCCTACGAGCAGTACTTC	CASRPGELGSYEQYF
TRBJ1-2	TRBV5-6	once	TRBD1	TGTGCCAGCAGCCCGGGACAGGGTGCTAACTATGGCTACACCTTC	CASSPGQGANYGYTF
TRBJ1-5	TRBV3-1/TRBV3-2	.	.	TGTGCCAGCAGCGACTCAGGGTCCACTCAGCCCCAGCATTTT	CASSDSGSTQPQHF
TRBJ2-1	TRBV7-2	.	.	TGTGCCAGCAGCTTAGACTCGCGCTCCTACAATGAGCAGTTCTTC	CASSLDSRSYNEQFF
TRBJ1-3	TRBV18	.	.	TGTGCCAGCTCACCAGGGCCCCCAGCTGGAAACACCATATATTTT	CASSPGPPAGNTIYF
TRBJ2-3	TRBV4-1	.	TRBD2	TGCGCCAGCAGCCAGAGGGGGAGCGGGAGCGCAGATACGCAGTATTTT	CASSQRGSGSADTQYF
TRBJ2-1	TRBV5-1	.	TRBD2	TGCGCCAGCAGCTTGACTAGCGGTGAGCAGTTCTTC	CASSLTSGEQFF
TRBJ1-1	TRBV18	.	.	TGTGCCAGCTCACCGGCGATTTTACAGAACATGAACACTGAAGCTTTCTTT	CASSPAILQNMNTEAFF
TRBJ1-4	TRBV2	.	.	TGTGCCAGCGAAACAGGGTGGAGTGAAAAACTGTTTTTT	CASETGWSEKLFF
TRBJ2-5	TRBV12-3/TRBV12-4	.	.	TGTGCCAGCAGTTTCCGAGGTACAGAGACCCAGTACTTC	CASSFRGTETQYF
TRBJ2-5	TRBV10-3	.	.	TGTGCCATCAGTCCCCAGGGTAACCAAGAGACCCAGTACTTC	CAISPQGNQETQYF
TRBJ1-1	TRBV2	.	TRBD1	TGTGCCAGCAGTGTCGACAGGGTGGGAACTGAAGCTTTCTTT	CASSVDRVGTEAFF
TRBJ2-1	TRBV6-6	.	TRBD2	TGTGCCAGCAGTGGGGGGACTAGCGGGAGTCGGAATGAGCAGTTCTTC	CASSGGTSGSRNEQFF
TRBJ2-1	TRBV2	.	TRBD2	TGTGCCAGCAGTGAAGCGCTTCGGGGGAGGGGCCAGCAGTTCTTC	CASSEALRGRGQQFF
TRBJ2-3	TRBV19	.	TRBD2	TGTGCCAGTAGTAGACTAGCGGGGGGCCGTGGAGATACGCAGTATTTT	CASSRLAGGRGDTQYF
TRBJ1-4	TRBV5-1	.	.	TGCGCCAGCAGCCCCAGTGGAGGACTTAATGAAAAACTGTTTTTT	CASSPSGGLNEKLFF
TRBJ1-5	TRBV5-4	.	.	TGTGCCAGCAGCTTACCCGGAGCAGGGGAAGGGAGGCCCCAGCATTTT	CASSLPGAGEGRPQHF
TRBJ1-3	TRBV4-2	.	.	TGTGCCAGCAGCCAAGCCTGGACAGCAGCTGGAAACACCATATATTTT	CASSQAWTAAGNTIYF
TRBJ2-2	TRBV19	.	.	TGTGCCAGCTACCCCTGGGGCAGCGGAGGGGACTGGGGCACCGGGGAGCTGTTTTTT	CASYPWGSGGDWGTGELFF
TRBJ1-6	TRBV5-6	few	.	TGTGCCAGCAGCCGCGGGAGGGCTTCACCCCTCCACTTT	CASSRGRASPLHF
TRBJ2-1	TRBV4-1	once	.	TGCGCCAGCAGCCAACCGGTTTCCTACAATGAGCAGTTCTTC	CASSQPVSYNEQFF
TRBJ1-5	TRBV3-1/TRBV3-2	.	TRBD1	TGTGCCAGCAGCCAAGAAGTGAAGACAGGGCCCCATCAGCCCCAGCATTTT	CASSQEVKTGPHQPQHF
TRBJ2-7	TRBV20-1	medium-sized	.	TGCAGTGCTAGTGGTTGGCAGGGGAGTTCCTACGAGCAGTACTTC	CSASGWQGSSYEQYF
TRBJ1-1	TRBV7-6	.	.	TGTGCCAGCAGCTTACTAGAACAGAACACTGAAGCTTTCTTT	CASSLLEQNTEAFF
TRBJ2-1	TRBV19	.	.	TGTGCCAGTAGTTTCACAGGGGGGGATTACAATGAGCAGTTCTTC	CASSFTGGDYNEQFF
TRBJ1-2	TRBV5-8	.	TRBD1	TGTGCCAGCAGCCCCCTATTCGGGGACAGGGGTCTCCAGCATGGCTACACCTTC	CASSPLFGDRGLQHGYTF
TRBJ2-2	TRBV19	.	TRBD2	TGTGCCAGTAGCCGAGAGGTAGCGGGGACCTCTACCGGGGAGCTGTTTTTT	CASSREVAGTSTGELFF
TRBJ1-1	TRBV29-1	.	.	TGCAGCGTCTCTGAAGCTTTCTTT	CSVSEAFF
TRBJ1-2	TRBV29-1	.	TRBD1	TGCAGCGTTGACGGGACAGAGTATGGCTACACCTTC	CSVDGTEYGYTF
TRBJ2-7	TRBV2	.	TRBD2	TGTGCCAGCAGCGAAAGCGGGAGGGAATCCTACGAGCAGTACTTC	CASSESGRESYEQYF
TRBJ2-3	TRBV9	.	TRBD2	TGTGCCAGCAGTTCTCTAGCGGGGGACGGCACAGATACGCAGTATTTT	CASSSLAGDGTDTQYF
TRBJ1-2	TRBV7-2	.	.	TGTGCCAGCAGCTACAGAAACTATGGCTACACCTTC	CASSYRNYGYTF
TRBJ1-2	TRBV7-9	few	TRBD1	TGTGCCAGCAGCCGGGACAGGGAGAATGGCTACACCTTC	CASSRDRENGYTF
TRBJ2-7	TRBV6-5	.	TRBD1	TGTGCCAGCAGTTTGAACAGGGGCTCCGAGCAGTACTTC	CASSLNRGSEQYF
TRBJ2-7	TRBV2	.	TRBD2	TGTGCCAGCTACGGCCTAGCGGGGGGCTCCTACGAGCAGTACTTC	CASYGLAGGSYEQYF